This is a list of T cell receptor beta chains from one sample in a study of immune characterization of retroperitoneal liposarcoma. MiXCR, applied by TCRdb to the PCR reads, yields one record per CDR3 protein. The repertoire holds around 11,000 distinct CDR3 sequences, 45% to 55% seen once, with 10% in the top ten. Material for sequencing was tumor tissue. These receptors originate from a female donor with retroperitoneal liposarcoma. CDR3s include the opening cysteine and the closing phenylalanine or tryptophan. The D gene is left open where the match is weak. Clone sizes are given selectively: once, few, many, or a class where the clone is expanded.

j_call: TRBJ2-1; d_call: -; v_call: TRBV6-6; clone_size: -; cdr3_aa: CASSYRGGGTWIRNEQFF; cdr3_nt: TGTGCCAGCAGTTACAGGGGTGGGGGCACCTGGATTCGTAATGAGCAGTTCTTC
j_call: TRBJ2-7; d_call: -; v_call: TRBV6-6; clone_size: -; cdr3_aa: CPSSSHGVSYEQYF; cdr3_nt: TGTCCCAGCAGTTCCCATGGAGTCTCCTACGAGCAGTACTTC
j_call: TRBJ2-2; d_call: TRBD1; v_call: TRBV24-1; clone_size: -; cdr3_aa: CATRETGGTGELFF; cdr3_nt: TGTGCCACCAGGGAGACAGGGGGAACCGGGGAGCTGTTTTTT
j_call: TRBJ1-1; d_call: -; v_call: TRBV7-8; clone_size: -; cdr3_aa: CASSITRGGEAFF; cdr3_nt: TGTGCCAGCAGCATAACCCGTGGAGGTGAAGCTTTCTTT
j_call: TRBJ2-3; d_call: -; v_call: TRBV6-1; clone_size: -; cdr3_aa: CASSEGDRSTDTQYF; cdr3_nt: TGTGCCAGCAGTGAAGGTGACAGGAGCACAGATACGCAGTATTTT
j_call: TRBJ1-5; d_call: -; v_call: TRBV7-8; clone_size: few; cdr3_aa: CASSFGSNQPQHF; cdr3_nt: TGTGCCAGCAGCTTCGGCAGTAATCAGCCCCAGCATTTT
j_call: TRBJ2-7; d_call: TRBD2; v_call: TRBV7-2; clone_size: large; cdr3_aa: CASSSRGVYNEQYF; cdr3_nt: TGTGCCAGCAGCTCGCGGGGGGTCTACAATGAGCAGTACTTC
j_call: TRBJ2-7; d_call: TRBD2; v_call: TRBV6-8; clone_size: -; cdr3_aa: CASSPGGSYEQYF; cdr3_nt: TGTGCCAGCAGCCCCGGCGGGAGCTACGAGCAGTACTTC
j_call: TRBJ2-3; d_call: -; v_call: TRBV12-3/TRBV12-4; clone_size: -; cdr3_aa: CASSFLEGPLSYSTDTQYF; cdr3_nt: TGTGCCAGCAGTTTTCTAGAGGGCCCTTTGAGTTACAGCACAGATACGCAGTATTTT
j_call: TRBJ1-1; d_call: -; v_call: TRBV6-1; clone_size: few; cdr3_aa: CASTERVGRYETEAFF; cdr3_nt: TGTGCCAGCACCGAAAGGGTCGGGCGGTACGAGACTGAAGCTTTCTTT
j_call: TRBJ2-1; d_call: -; v_call: TRBV27; clone_size: -; cdr3_aa: CASSFGNQETQFF; cdr3_nt: TGTGCCAGCAGTTTTGGCAACCAAGAGACCCAGTTCTTC
j_call: TRBJ2-1; d_call: -; v_call: TRBV6-1; clone_size: -; cdr3_aa: CASRRADFPYNEQFF; cdr3_nt: TGTGCCAGCAGACGAGCGGATTTCCCCTACAATGAGCAGTTCTTC
j_call: TRBJ2-1; d_call: TRBD1; v_call: TRBV7-6; clone_size: few; cdr3_aa: CASSLYQGARDEQFF; cdr3_nt: TGTGCCAGCAGCTTATACCAGGGGGCAAGGGATGAGCAGTTCTTC
j_call: TRBJ2-7; d_call: -; v_call: TRBV12-3/TRBV12-4; clone_size: medium-sized; cdr3_aa: CASRPGKAGGWFEQYF; cdr3_nt: TGTGCCAGCAGGCCGGGAAAGGCAGGGGGGTGGTTCGAGCAGTACTTC
j_call: TRBJ2-1; d_call: TRBD2; v_call: TRBV6-1; clone_size: medium-sized; cdr3_aa: CASTSFYSGSPNNEQFF; cdr3_nt: TGTGCCAGCACAAGTTTTTATAGCGGGAGTCCGAACAATGAGCAGTTCTTC
j_call: TRBJ2-1; d_call: -; v_call: TRBV27; clone_size: few; cdr3_aa: CASSFFNEQFF; cdr3_nt: TGTGCCAGCAGTTTCTTCAATGAGCAGTTCTTC
j_call: TRBJ2-2; d_call: TRBD2; v_call: TRBV7-2; clone_size: -; cdr3_aa: CASTRKGLAGGFETGELFF; cdr3_nt: TGTGCCAGCACCCGAAAGGGACTAGCGGGGGGGTTCGAAACCGGGGAGCTGTTTTTT
j_call: TRBJ2-7; d_call: TRBD1; v_call: TRBV6-1; clone_size: -; cdr3_aa: CASSGRTGVDEQYF; cdr3_nt: TGTGCCAGCAGCGGTAGGACAGGGGTAGACGAGCAGTACTTC
j_call: TRBJ2-3; d_call: -; v_call: TRBV6-1; clone_size: -; cdr3_aa: CASRHTPTDTQYF; cdr3_nt: TGTGCCAGCAGACACACCCCCACAGATACGCAGTATTTT
j_call: TRBJ2-3; d_call: TRBD2; v_call: TRBV7-8; clone_size: few; cdr3_aa: CASSRLAFQDTQYF; cdr3_nt: TGTGCCAGCAGCCGACTAGCTTTCCAAGATACGCAGTATTTT
j_call: TRBJ2-6; d_call: -; v_call: TRBV12-3/TRBV12-4; clone_size: -; cdr3_aa: CASSEVCPSWANVLTF; cdr3_nt: TGTGCCAGCAGTGAAGTGTGTCCCTCTTGGGCCAACGTCCTGACTTTC
j_call: TRBJ2-7; d_call: -; v_call: TRBV7-6; clone_size: few; cdr3_aa: CASSYRAQSSYEQYF; cdr3_nt: TGTGCCAGCAGTTACCGGGCCCAGAGCTCCTACGAGCAGTACTTC
j_call: TRBJ2-1; d_call: TRBD2; v_call: TRBV6-1; clone_size: -; cdr3_aa: CASSLRGGEQFF; cdr3_nt: TGTGCCAGTAGCTTGCGGGGGGGAGAGCAGTTCTTC
j_call: TRBJ2-7; d_call: TRBD1; v_call: TRBV6-5; clone_size: -; cdr3_aa: CASSYGNRGSYEQYF; cdr3_nt: TGTGCCAGCAGTTACGGGAACAGGGGCTCCTACGAGCAGTACTTC
j_call: TRBJ2-1; d_call: -; v_call: TRBV6-1; clone_size: few; cdr3_aa: CASSYGEGNEQFF; cdr3_nt: TGTGCCAGCAGTTACGGGGAAGGCAATGAGCAGTTCTTC
j_call: TRBJ2-5; d_call: -; v_call: TRBV6-1; clone_size: few; cdr3_aa: CASWDSVGETQYF; cdr3_nt: TGTGCCAGCTGGGACTCCGTGGGAGAGACCCAGTACTTC
j_call: TRBJ2-5; d_call: -; v_call: TRBV6-1; clone_size: large; cdr3_aa: CASSEGGTLETQYF; cdr3_nt: TGTGCCAGCAGTGAAGGTGGGACCCTGGAGACCCAGTACTTC
j_call: TRBJ2-7; d_call: TRBD2; v_call: TRBV10-2; clone_size: few; cdr3_aa: CASREGLAVSYEQYF; cdr3_nt: TGCGCCAGCAGAGAAGGACTAGCGGTCTCCTACGAGCAGTACTTC
j_call: TRBJ2-3; d_call: TRBD2; v_call: TRBV6-6; clone_size: -; cdr3_aa: CASSPGGGFTDTQYF; cdr3_nt: TGTGCCAGCAGCCCGGGGGGGGGTTTCACAGATACGCAGTATTTT
j_call: TRBJ2-4; d_call: TRBD1; v_call: TRBV10-1; clone_size: -; cdr3_aa: CASRGDRGDIQYF; cdr3_nt: TGCGCCAGCAGGGGTGACAGGGGGGACATTCAGTACTTC
j_call: TRBJ1-2; d_call: TRBD1; v_call: TRBV7-2; clone_size: once; cdr3_aa: CASSHRDRAFGYTF; cdr3_nt: TGTGCCAGCAGCCACCGGGACAGGGCTTTTGGCTACACCTTC
j_call: TRBJ2-1; d_call: -; v_call: TRBV11-2; clone_size: -; cdr3_aa: CASSLAFGGTYEQFF; cdr3_nt: TGTGCCAGCAGCTTAGCTTTTGGGGGAACCTACGAGCAGTTCTTC
j_call: TRBJ2-7; d_call: -; v_call: TRBV6-4; clone_size: few; cdr3_aa: CASSVGLEGYNEQYF; cdr3_nt: TGTGCCAGCAGTGTCGGGCTAGAGGGGTACAATGAGCAGTACTTC
j_call: TRBJ2-1; d_call: TRBD2; v_call: TRBV7-2; clone_size: medium-sized; cdr3_aa: CASSLGTSTYNEQFF; cdr3_nt: TGTGCCAGCAGCTTAGGGACTAGCACCTACAATGAGCAGTTCTTC
j_call: TRBJ2-5; d_call: TRBD2; v_call: TRBV7-9; clone_size: medium-sized; cdr3_aa: CASSQWEGRGTQYF; cdr3_nt: TGTGCCAGCAGTCAGTGGGAGGGCCGCGGGACCCAGTACTTC
j_call: TRBJ2-5; d_call: TRBD2; v_call: TRBV6-6; clone_size: -; cdr3_aa: CASSYSGGLAGGYETQYF; cdr3_nt: TGTGCCAGCAGTTACTCAGGGGGACTAGCGGGAGGGTATGAGACCCAGTACTTC